This entry describes one TCR beta chain. The CDR3 runs to 16 residues. The trim removed 0 bases at V and 5 bases at J, leaving 7 bases unmatched. CDR1 is SGHRS, CDR2 YFSETQ, per germline. This entry belongs to a study of blood T cell repertoires in COVID-19. The wider study: Spain, Italy and the United States supplied samples that represented acute and convalescent COVID-19. T cells, B-cell-depleted T cells, or PBMCs supplied cDNA or gDNA.

Authors' data handling: Cell counts per sample came from amplifying reference gene primers. Measured with immunoSEQ multiplex PCR; TCRdb has only the in-frame clones, and not every one. V and J calls and clone size come straight from that table; D and trimming were deduced from the DNA. The profile shows approximately 230,000 clones, roughly 88% of them singletons. The source is an elderly man with acute or convalescent COVID-19. The V call is TRBV5-1, the J call TRBJ2-1; TRBD2 agrees at 8 bases. The sequenced sample was peripheral blood. CDR3 residues: CASSLGVREGNNEQFF. CDR3 sequence (DNA): TGCGCCAGCAGCTTGGGAGTCCGGGAGGGAAACAATGAGCAGTTCTTC.